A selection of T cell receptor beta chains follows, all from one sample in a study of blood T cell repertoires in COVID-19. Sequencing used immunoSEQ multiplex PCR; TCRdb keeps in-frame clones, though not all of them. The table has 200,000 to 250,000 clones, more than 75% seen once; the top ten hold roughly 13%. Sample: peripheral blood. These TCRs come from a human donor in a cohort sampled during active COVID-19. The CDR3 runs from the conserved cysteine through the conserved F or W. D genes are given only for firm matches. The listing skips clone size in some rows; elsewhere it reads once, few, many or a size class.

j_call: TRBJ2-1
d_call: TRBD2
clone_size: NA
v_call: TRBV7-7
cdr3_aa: CASSLAGENEQFF
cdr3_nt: TGTGCTAGCAGCTTAGCGGGAGAGAATGAGCAGTTCTTC

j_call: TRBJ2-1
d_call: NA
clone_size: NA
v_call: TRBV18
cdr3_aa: CASSPQRGSNEQFF
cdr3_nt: TGTGCCAGCTCACCACAACGAGGGAGCAATGAGCAGTTCTTC

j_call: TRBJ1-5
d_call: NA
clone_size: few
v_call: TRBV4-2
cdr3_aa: CASSQGSGGTNQPQHF
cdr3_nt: TGTGCCAGCAGCCAAGGTTCGGGGGGGACCAATCAGCCCCAGCATTTT

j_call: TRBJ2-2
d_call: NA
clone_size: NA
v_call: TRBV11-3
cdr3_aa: CASSLDRNTGELFF
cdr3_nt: TGTGCCAGCAGCTTGGACAGGAACACCGGGGAGCTGTTTTTT

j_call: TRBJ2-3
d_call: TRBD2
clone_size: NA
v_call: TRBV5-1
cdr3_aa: CASRVGDLAGVGTDTQYF
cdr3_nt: TGCGCCAGCAGAGTGGGGGATCTAGCGGGAGTTGGCACAGATACGCAGTATTTT

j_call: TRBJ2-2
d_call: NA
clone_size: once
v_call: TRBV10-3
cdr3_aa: CAIGSFTGELFF
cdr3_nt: TGTGCCATCGGGAGTTTCACCGGGGAGCTGTTTTTT

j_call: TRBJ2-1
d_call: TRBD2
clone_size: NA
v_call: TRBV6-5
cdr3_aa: CASSLTSGIYNEQFF
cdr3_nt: TGTGCCAGCAGTTTGACTAGCGGGATCTACAATGAGCAGTTCTTC

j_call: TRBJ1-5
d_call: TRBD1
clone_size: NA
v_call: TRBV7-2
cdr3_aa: CASSLGQGANQPQHF
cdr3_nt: TGTGCCAGCAGCTTAGGACAGGGGGCGAATCAGCCCCAGCATTTT

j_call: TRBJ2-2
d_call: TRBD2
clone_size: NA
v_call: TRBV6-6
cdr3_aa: CASSLAGGTGELFF
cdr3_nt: TGTGCCAGCAGTTTAGCGGGAGGCACCGGGGAGCTGTTTTTT

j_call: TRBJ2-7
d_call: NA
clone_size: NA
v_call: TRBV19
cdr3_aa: CASRSAYEQYF
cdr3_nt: TGTGCCAGTAGGAGCGCCTACGAGCAGTACTTC

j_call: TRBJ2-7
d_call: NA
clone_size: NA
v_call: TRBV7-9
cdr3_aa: CASSSPIKEQGTYEQYF
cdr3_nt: TGTGCCAGCAGCTCCCCCATAAAGGAACAGGGTACCTACGAGCAGTACTTC

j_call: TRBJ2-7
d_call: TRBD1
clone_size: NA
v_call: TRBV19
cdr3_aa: CASGGQGNYEQYF
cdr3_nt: TGTGCCAGTGGCGGACAGGGGAACTACGAGCAGTACTTC

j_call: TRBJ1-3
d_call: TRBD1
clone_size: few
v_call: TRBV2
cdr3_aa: CASSFGQAALGNTIYF
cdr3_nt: TGTGCCAGCAGTTTTGGACAGGCGGCCCTTGGAAACACCATATATTTT

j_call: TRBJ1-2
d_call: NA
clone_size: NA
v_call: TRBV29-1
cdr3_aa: CSVVFAAKGYTF
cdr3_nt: TGCAGCGTTGTTTTTGCGGCGAAGGGCTACACCTTC

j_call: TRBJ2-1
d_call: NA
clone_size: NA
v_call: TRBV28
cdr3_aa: CASTLMGAFIF
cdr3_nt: TGTGCCAGCACCCTCATGGGGGCTTTTATCTTC

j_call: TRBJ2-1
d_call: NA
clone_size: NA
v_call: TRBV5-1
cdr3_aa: CASSLGGYGNEQFF
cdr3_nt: TGCGCCAGCAGCTTGGGAGGGTACGGCAATGAGCAGTTCTTC

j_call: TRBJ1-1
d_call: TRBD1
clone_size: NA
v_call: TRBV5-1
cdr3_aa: CASSLVTGGFTEAFF
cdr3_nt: TGCGCCAGCAGCTTGGTCACAGGGGGATTCACTGAAGCTTTCTTT

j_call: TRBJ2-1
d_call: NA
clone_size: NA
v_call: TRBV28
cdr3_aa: CASSTGLDEQFF
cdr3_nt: TGTGCCAGCAGTACCGGACTCGATGAGCAGTTCTTC

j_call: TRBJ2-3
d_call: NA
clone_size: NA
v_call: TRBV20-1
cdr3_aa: CSALQADTQYF
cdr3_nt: TGCAGTGCACTCCAAGCGGATACGCAGTATTTT

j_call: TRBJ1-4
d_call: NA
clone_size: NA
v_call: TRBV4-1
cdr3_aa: CASSGTLPRGEKLFF
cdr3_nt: TGCGCCAGCAGCGGGACCCTACCCCGGGGGGAAAAACTGTTTTTT

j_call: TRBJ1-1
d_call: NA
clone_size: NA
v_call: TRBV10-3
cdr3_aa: CAISESGGENTEAFF
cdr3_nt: TGTGCCATCAGTGAGTCGGGCGGGGAAAACACTGAAGCTTTCTTT

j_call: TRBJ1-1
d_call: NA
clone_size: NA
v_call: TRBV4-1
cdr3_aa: CASSQGQLNTEAFF
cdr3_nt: TGCGCCAGCAGCCAAGGACAGCTGAACACTGAAGCTTTCTTT

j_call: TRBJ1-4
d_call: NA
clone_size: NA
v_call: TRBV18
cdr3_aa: CASSPATETNEKLFF
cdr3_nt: TGTGCCAGCTCACCAGCGACAGAAACTAATGAAAAACTGTTTTTT

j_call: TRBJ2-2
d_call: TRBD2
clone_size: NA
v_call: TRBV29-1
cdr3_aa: CSGSGTSGRHGELFF
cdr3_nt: TGCAGCGGCTCCGGGACTAGCGGGAGACACGGGGAGCTGTTTTTT

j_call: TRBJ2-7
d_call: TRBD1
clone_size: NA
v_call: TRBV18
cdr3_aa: CASSPPGQGAREQYF
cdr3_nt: TGTGCCAGCTCGCCGCCGGGACAGGGGGCCAGGGAGCAGTACTTC

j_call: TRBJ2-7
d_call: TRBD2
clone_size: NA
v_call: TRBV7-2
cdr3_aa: CASNPGLDVYEQYF
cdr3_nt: TGTGCCAGCAACCCGGGACTAGACGTCTACGAGCAGTACTTC

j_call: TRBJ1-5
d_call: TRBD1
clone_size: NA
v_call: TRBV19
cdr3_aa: CASSWNLQGSNQPQHF
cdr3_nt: TGTGCCAGTAGTTGGAACCTACAGGGGAGCAATCAGCCCCAGCATTTT

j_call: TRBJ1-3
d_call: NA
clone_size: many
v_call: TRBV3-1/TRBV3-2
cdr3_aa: CASSQAQGNTIYF
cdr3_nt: TGTGCCAGCAGCCAAGCTCAGGGAAACACCATATATTTT

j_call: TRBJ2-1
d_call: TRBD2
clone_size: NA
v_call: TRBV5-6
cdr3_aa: CASSLGGGGSYNEQFF
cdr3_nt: TGTGCCAGCAGCTTGGGAGGCGGGGGATCCTACAATGAGCAGTTCTTC

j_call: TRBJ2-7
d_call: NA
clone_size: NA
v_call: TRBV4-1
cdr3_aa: CASSQGLEQGGYEQYF
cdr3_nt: TGCGCCAGCAGCCAAGGTTTAGAGCAGGGGGGCTACGAGCAGTACTTC

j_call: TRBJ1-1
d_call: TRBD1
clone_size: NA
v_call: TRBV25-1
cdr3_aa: CASSAGTVVEAFF
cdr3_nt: TGTGCCAGCAGTGCCGGGACAGTAGTTGAAGCTTTCTTT

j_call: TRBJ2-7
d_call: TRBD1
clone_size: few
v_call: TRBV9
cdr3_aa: CASSVGTGGPSYEQYF
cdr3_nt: TGTGCCAGCAGCGTAGGGACAGGGGGGCCCTCCTACGAGCAGTACTTC

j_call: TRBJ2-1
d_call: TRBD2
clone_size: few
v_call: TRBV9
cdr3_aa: CASSDDPSGNNEQFF
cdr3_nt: TGTGCCAGCAGCGATGACCCTAGCGGGAACAATGAGCAGTTCTTC

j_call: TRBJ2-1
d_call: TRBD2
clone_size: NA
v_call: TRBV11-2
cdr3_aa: CASSLGAGVPYNEQFF
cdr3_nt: TGTGCCAGCAGCTTAGGAGCGGGAGTCCCCTACAATGAGCAGTTCTTC

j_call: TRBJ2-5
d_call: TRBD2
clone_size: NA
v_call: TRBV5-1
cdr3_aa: CASSLRGGLAGRETQYF
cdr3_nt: TGCGCCAGCAGCTTGCGCGGCGGTCTAGCGGGGAGAGAGACCCAGTACTTC

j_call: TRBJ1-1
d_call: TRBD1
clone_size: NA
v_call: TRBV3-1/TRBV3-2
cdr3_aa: CASSPRPTGAFDTEAFF
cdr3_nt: TGTGCCAGCAGCCCAAGGCCGACAGGGGCTTTTGACACTGAAGCTTTCTTT

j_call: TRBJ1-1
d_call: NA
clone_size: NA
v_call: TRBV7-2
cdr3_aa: CASSLGASTEAFF
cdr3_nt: TGTGCCAGCAGCCTGGGGGCGTCTACTGAAGCTTTCTTT

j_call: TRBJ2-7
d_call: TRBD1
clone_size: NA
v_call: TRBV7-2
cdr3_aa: CASSATGQGVYEQYF
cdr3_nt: TGTGCCAGCAGCGCCACGGGACAGGGTGTCTACGAGCAGTACTTC

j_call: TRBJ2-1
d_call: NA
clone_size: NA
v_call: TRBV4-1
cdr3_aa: CASSQELVRTYNEQFF
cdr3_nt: TGCGCCAGCAGCCAAGAGCTGGTGAGGACCTACAATGAGCAGTTCTTC

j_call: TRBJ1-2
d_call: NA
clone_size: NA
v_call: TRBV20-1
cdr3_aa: CSVEEYGYTF
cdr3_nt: TGCAGTGTTGAAGAGTATGGCTACACCTTC

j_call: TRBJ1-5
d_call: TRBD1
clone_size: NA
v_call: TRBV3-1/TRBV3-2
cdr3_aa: CASSPGTGYQPQHF
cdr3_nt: TGTGCCAGCAGCCCAGGGACAGGGTATCAGCCCCAGCATTTT

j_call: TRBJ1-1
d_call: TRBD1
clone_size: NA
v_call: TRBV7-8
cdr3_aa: CASSLAGQGVTEAFF
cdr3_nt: TGTGCCAGCAGCTTAGCAGGCCAGGGGGTAACTGAAGCTTTCTTT

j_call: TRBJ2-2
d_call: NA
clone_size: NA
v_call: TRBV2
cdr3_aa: CASTGDTGELFF
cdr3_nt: TGTGCCAGCACCGGGGACACCGGGGAGCTGTTTTTT